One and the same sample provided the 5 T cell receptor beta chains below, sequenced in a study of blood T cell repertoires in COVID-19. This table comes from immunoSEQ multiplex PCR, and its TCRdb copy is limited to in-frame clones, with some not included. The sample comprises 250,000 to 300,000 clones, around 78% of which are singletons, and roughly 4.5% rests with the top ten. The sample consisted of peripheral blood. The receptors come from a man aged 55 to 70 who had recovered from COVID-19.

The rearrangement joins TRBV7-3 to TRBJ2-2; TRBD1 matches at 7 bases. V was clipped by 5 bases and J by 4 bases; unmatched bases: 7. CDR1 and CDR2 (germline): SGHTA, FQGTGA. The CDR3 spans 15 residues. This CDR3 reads CASSTRQGGTGELFF. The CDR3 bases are TGTGCCAGCAGCACCCGACAGGGTGGCACCGGGGAGCTGTTTTTT.

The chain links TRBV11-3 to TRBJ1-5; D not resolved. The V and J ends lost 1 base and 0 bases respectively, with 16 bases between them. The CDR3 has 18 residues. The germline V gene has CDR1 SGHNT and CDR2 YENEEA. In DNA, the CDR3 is TGTGCCAGCAGCTTAGCGATCAGCGCCCGACTTAGCAATCAGCCCCAGCATTTT. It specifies CASSLAISARLSNQPQHF.

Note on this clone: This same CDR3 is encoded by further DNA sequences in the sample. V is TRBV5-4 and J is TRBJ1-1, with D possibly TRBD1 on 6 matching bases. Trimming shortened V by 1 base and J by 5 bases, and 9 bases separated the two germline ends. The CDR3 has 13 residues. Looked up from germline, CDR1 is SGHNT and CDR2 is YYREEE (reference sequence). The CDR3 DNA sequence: TGTGCCAGCAGCTTGACAGGGAATACTGAAGCTTTCTTT. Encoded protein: CASSLTGNTEAFF.

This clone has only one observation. The DNA of the CDR3 is TGTGCCAGCACCTTGAATGGGGCTTCTAACTATGGCTACACCTTC. It is translated as CASTLNGASNYGYTF. The chain uses TRBV28 and TRBJ1-2, with D perhaps TRBD1 (5 bases). The V and J ends lost 7 bases and 0 bases respectively, with 15 bases between them. The CDR3 consists of 15 residues. CDR1 is MDHEN, CDR2 SYDVKM, per germline.

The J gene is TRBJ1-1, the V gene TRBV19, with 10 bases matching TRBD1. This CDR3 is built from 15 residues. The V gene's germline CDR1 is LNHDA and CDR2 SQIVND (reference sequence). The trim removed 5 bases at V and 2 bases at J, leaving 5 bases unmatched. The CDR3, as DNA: TGTGCCAGTAGTCTCCGGGACAGGGGAAACACTGAAGCTTTCTTT. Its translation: CASSLRDRGNTEAFF.